These T cell receptor beta chains were read from a single sample in a study of cytomegalovirus exposure and HLA in healthy donors. Produced via immunoSEQ multiplex PCR; TCRdb's table is partial and in-frame only. The table includes some 150,000 clones, roughly 83% detected once. Sequencing was performed on PBMCs. The receptor source for this set is a human donor in good health. The CDR3 runs from the conserved cysteine through the conserved F or W. Fields, in order: V gene, J gene, clone size, D gene, CDR3 protein, CDR3 DNA. The D gene is left open where the match is weak. Where a row states a size, it is once, few, many or the class of an expanded clone; other rows omit it.

TRBV21-1	TRBJ2-7	NA	NA	CASSKTEDRGHEQYF	TGTGCCAGCAGCAAGACTGAAGACAGGGGCCACGAGCAGTACTTC
TRBV9	TRBJ2-1	NA	TRBD1	CASSAGTGYNEQFF	TGTGCCAGCAGCGCTGGGACAGGGTACAATGAGCAGTTCTTC
TRBV5-1	TRBJ2-7	NA	NA	CASSPGGSGGRGEQYF	TGCGCCAGCAGCCCCGGGGGGTCGGGGGGCCGAGGCGAGCAGTACTTC
TRBV29-1	TRBJ2-3	NA	NA	CSVGGDTQYF	TGCAGCGTGGGGGGAGATACGCAGTATTTT
TRBV5-1	TRBJ2-1	NA	TRBD1	CASSLGLGTGNRNEQFF	TGCGCCAGCAGCTTGGGCCTCGGGACAGGAAATCGCAATGAGCAGTTCTTC
TRBV4-3	TRBJ2-1	NA	TRBD2	CASSPRRLAGTYNEQFF	TGCGCCAGCAGCCCCCGTAGACTAGCGGGAACCTACAATGAGCAGTTCTTC
TRBV10-1	TRBJ1-1	NA	NA	CASSESAVWNTEAFF	TGCGCCAGCAGTGAGTCTGCGGTATGGAACACTGAAGCTTTCTTT
TRBV6-6	TRBJ1-1	few	TRBD1	CAIDGRAGGRNTEAFF	TGTGCCATCGACGGTCGGGCAGGGGGTAGGAACACTGAAGCTTTCTTT
TRBV29-1	TRBJ2-1	NA	TRBD1	CSVEASHTGVRSYNEQFF	TGCAGCGTTGAAGCAAGTCACACAGGGGTCCGCTCCTACAATGAGCAGTTCTTC
TRBV7-2	TRBJ2-1	NA	NA	CASSLNGGNEQFF	TGTGCCAGCAGCTTAAACGGGGGTAATGAGCAGTTCTTC
TRBV19	TRBJ1-3	NA	NA	CASHSSGNTIYF	TGTGCCAGTCATTCCTCTGGAAACACCATATATTTT
TRBV12-5	TRBJ2-5	few	TRBD2	CASGLVGRLAGGPETQYF	TGTGCTAGTGGTTTGGTAGGCCGACTAGCGGGGGGGCCAGAGACCCAGTACTTC
TRBV20-1	TRBJ1-1	NA	NA	CSAAQGTEAFF	TGCAGTGCGGCGCAGGGGACTGAAGCTTTCTTT
TRBV27	TRBJ2-1	once	NA	CASSSTQYNEQFF	TGTGCCAGCAGTTCCACTCAATACAATGAGCAGTTCTTC
TRBV5-4	TRBJ2-5	NA	TRBD1	CASSARDRGRKTQYF	TGTGCCAGCAGCGCCCGGGACAGGGGGCGAAAGACCCAGTACTTC
TRBV11-2	TRBJ2-7	NA	NA	CASTPIQGKDYEQYF	TGTGCCAGCACCCCCATCCAGGGCAAAGACTACGAGCAGTACTTC
TRBV4-3	TRBJ2-1	NA	TRBD1	CASSQDSTGVEQFF	TGCGCCAGCAGCCAAGATTCGACAGGGGTTGAGCAGTTCTTC
TRBV14	TRBJ2-3	NA	NA	CASSQLQGGVDTQYF	TGTGCCAGCAGCCAACTACAGGGAGGGGTAGATACGCAGTATTTT
TRBV5-6	TRBJ1-5	NA	NA	CASSLEGVGNQPQHF	TGTGCCAGCAGCTTGGAAGGGGTCGGAAATCAGCCCCAGCATTTT
TRBV2	TRBJ2-1	NA	NA	CASKRWNEQFF	TGTGCCAGCAAGCGTTGGAATGAGCAGTTCTTC
TRBV5-8	TRBJ1-2	NA	TRBD1	CASSLVQGKYAVGYTF	TGTGCCAGCAGCTTGGTACAGGGGAAGTATGCGGTTGGCTACACCTTC
TRBV10-1	TRBJ2-1	NA	TRBD1	CASSEGPTGLYNEQFF	TGCGCCAGCAGTGAGGGTCCGACAGGGCTCTACAATGAGCAGTTCTTC
TRBV25-1	TRBJ2-2	NA	NA	CASSGDSVTGELFF	TGTGCCAGCAGTGGCGACAGTGTAACCGGGGAGCTGTTTTTT
TRBV28	TRBJ1-2	NA	TRBD1	CASFRSGQGPYGYTF	TGTGCCAGTTTCCGATCGGGACAGGGGCCCTATGGCTACACCTTC
TRBV5-1	TRBJ2-1	NA	NA	CASSLGPRDEQFF	TGCGCCAGCAGCTTGGGACCGAGGGATGAGCAGTTCTTC
TRBV13	TRBJ2-7	NA	TRBD1	CASSSDRGYEQYF	TGTGCCAGCAGCTCCGACAGGGGTTACGAGCAGTACTTC
TRBV11-3	TRBJ2-7	NA	NA	CASSQYGENEQYF	TGTGCCAGCAGTCAGTACGGGGAAAACGAGCAGTACTTC
TRBV27	TRBJ1-2	NA	NA	CAVRERVDAYGYTF	TGTGCCGTTCGGGAGAGGGTCGATGCCTATGGCTACACCTTC
TRBV30	TRBJ1-2	once	TRBD1	CACPRGQVRIGYTF	TGTGCCTGTCCCCGGGGACAGGTAAGGATTGGCTACACCTTC
TRBV4-2	TRBJ1-5	NA	TRBD1	CASSPRTGGEQPQHF	TGTGCCAGCAGCCCCCGGACAGGGGGTGAACAGCCCCAGCATTTT
TRBV30	TRBJ2-5	NA	TRBD2	CAWSLAGQETQYF	TGTGCCTGGAGTCTAGCGGGGCAAGAGACCCAGTACTTC
TRBV27	TRBJ1-2	few	NA	CASSSSSGEYYGYPF	TGTGCCAGCAGTTCGTCCTCAGGGGAATACTATGGCTACCCCTTC
TRBV12-1	TRBJ1-4	NA	NA	CASGPGGVDEKLFF	TGTGCCAGCGGTCCAGGGGGCGTTGATGAAAAACTGTTTTTT
TRBV5-1	TRBJ2-7	NA	NA	CASSLTSSYEQYF	TGCGCCAGCAGCTTGACTAGCTCCTACGAGCAGTACTTC
TRBV15	TRBJ2-5	few	NA	CATSRGGGAKETQYF	TGTGCCACCAGCAGAGGGGGGGGCGCCAAAGAGACCCAGTACTTC
TRBV5-1	TRBJ2-3	NA	TRBD2	CASSLEAGGLDTQYF	TGCGCCAGCAGCTTGGAGGCGGGGGGGTTAGATACGCAGTATTTT
TRBV19	TRBJ1-5	NA	NA	CASSILFPSHSRNSNQPQHF	TGTGCCAGTAGTATTCTCTTCCCATCCCACAGTCGAAATAGCAATCAGCCCCAGCATTTT
TRBV6-5	TRBJ1-1	NA	NA	CASSYLGGTEAFF	TGTGCCAGCAGTTACCTAGGGGGCACTGAAGCTTTCTTT
TRBV5-1	TRBJ2-7	NA	TRBD2	CASSLEGTSGSSYEQYF	TGCGCCAGCAGCTTGGAGGGGACTAGCGGGAGCTCCTACGAGCAGTACTTC
TRBV7-9	TRBJ1-1	NA	TRBD1	CASTAGGTEAFF	TGTGCCAGCACCGCAGGGGGAACTGAAGCTTTCTTT
TRBV7-2	TRBJ1-2	NA	TRBD1	CASSLGGGAYGYTF	TGTGCCAGCAGCTTAGGAGGGGGCGCGTATGGCTACACCTTC